Below are 13 T cell receptor beta chains sequenced from a single sample in a study of response to subunit inactivated influenza vaccine (dated by TCRdb to 2016 to 2018). The library was built by means of RT-PCR. Sequenced using an Illumina HiSeq 2500. TCRdb ran its own pipeline on the public reads, namely fastp trimming at Q25 and MiXCR clone calling, and kept in-frame beta chains. Every distinct CDR3 protein forms one entry, paired with its most common genes and DNA. The sample table shows 280,000 or so distinct CDR3 sequences, and 20% to 25% are seen once. In total, the top ten clones hold roughly a tenth of the sample. The sequenced sample was PBMCs from blood, obtained about 20 months after vaccination. These receptors were collected from a man aged 50 to 69 who received an inactivated influenza vaccine. Donor details come from another sample of the same person, matched by shared clones.

The chain carries TRBV12-3 or TRBV12-4 and TRBJ2-7; D gene unclear. V was shortened by 3 bases and J by 7 bases, with 13 bases between the two germline ends. This CDR3 spans 13 amino acids. The CDR3 DNA follows: TGTGCCAGCAGTTTTTTGTCTCGGTTTGAGCAGTACTTC. Translation: CASSFLSRFEQYF.

The V call is TRBV6-1, the J call TRBJ1-2, with D hard to call. The CDR3 extends over 14 amino acids. CDR1 is MNHNS, CDR2 SASEGT, per germline. V lost 2 bases to trimming and J lost 0 bases, with 7 bases between them. The CDR3 nucleotides read TGTGCCAGCAGTGAACCTCCTGCTAACTATGGCTACACCTTC. Its translation: CASSEPPANYGYTF.

The V and J genes are TRBV27 and TRBJ2-2, with TRBD1 matching over 7 bases. Germline V gene data show CDR1 as MNHEY and CDR2 as SMNVEV (reference sequence). CDR3 length: 16 residues. Trimming took 5 bases from V and 3 from J; bases not matched to a gene: 9. This CDR3 is CASSPIDRAHTGELFF. CDR3 coding DNA: TGTGCCAGCAGTCCGATCGACAGGGCCCACACCGGGGAGCTGTTTTTT.

This clonotype was seen a handful of times. The chain is built from TRBV28 and TRBJ1-3, with TRBD1 identical over 8 bases. CDR1 and CDR2 from the germline V gene are MDHEN and SYDVKM. Losses at the gene ends were 6 bases for V and 2 bases for J; bases not matched to a gene: 3. CDR3 length: 14 amino acids. CDR3 nucleotide sequence: TGTGCCAGCAGGACAGGGGTACCTGGAAACACCATATATTTT. Protein product: CASRTGVPGNTIYF. The variable domain in full, completed from reference TRBV28 and TRBJ1-3, reads DVKVTQSSRYLVKRTGEKVFLECVQDMDHENMFWYRQDPGLGLRLIYFSYDVKMKEKGDIPEGYSVSREKKERFSLILESASTNQTSMYLCASRTGVPGNTIYFGEGSWLTVV.

The chain combines TRBV2 with TRBJ2-6, with 7 bases identical to TRBD1. The CDR3 consists of 16 residues. CDR1 is SNHLY, CDR2 FYNNEI, per germline. The V and J ends lost 5 bases and 0 bases, in that order; junction bases with no gene match: 4. DNA for the CDR3: TGTGCCAGCAGTAGGGACAGAGCCTCTGGGGCCAACGTCCTGACTTTC. This sequence encodes CASSRDRASGANVLTF.

The CDR3 region has the DNA TGTGCCAGCAGCTTGGGGGGGAGTCGGGAAAAACTGTTTTTT. It yields the protein CASSLGGSREKLFF. The chain links TRBV7-9 to TRBJ1-4, with a tentative D call TRBD1 (5 bases). The CDR3 sequence is 14 residues long. V gave up 3 bases and J gave up 8 bases, with 13 bases separating them. The V gene's germline CDR1 is SEHNR and CDR2 FQNEAQ (reference sequence).

The chain has TRBV12-3 or TRBV12-4 and TRBJ1-1; 12 nucleotides align to TRBD1. The CDR3 loop spans 17 amino acids. V lost 1 base and J lost 6; bases outside the gene matches: 9. CDR3 sequence: CASSLGGQGAWKSEAFF. The CDR3 coding sequence is TGTGCCAGCAGTTTAGGGGGACAGGGGGCGTGGAAGTCTGAAGCTTTCTTT.

A few counts support this clonotype. This rearrangement joins TRBV5-5 to TRBJ1-4, with D possibly TRBD1 on 6 matching bases. From germline, CDR1 is SGHKS and CDR2 YYEKEE (reference sequence). V was cut by 5 bases and J by 5 bases, with 16 bases left in between. CDR3 size: 15 residues. CDR3 sequence reads: CASRMGAGLNEKLFF. The CDR3 coding sequence is TGTGCCAGCAGAATGGGGGCAGGGCTGAATGAAAAACTGTTTTTT.

In its sample, this clonotype was seen a few times. In DNA form, the CDR3 reads TGTGCCAGCAGCTTTATAATTGGCCCCGGAGCAGGCTATGGCTACACCTTC. Amino acids: CASSFIIGPGAGYGYTF. This rearrangement joins TRBV7-2 to TRBJ1-2; D gene uncertain. Germline loops: CDR1 SGHTA, CDR2 FQGNSA. CDR3 size: 17 residues. V was clipped by 3 bases and J by 4 bases, with 21 bases between them.

The rearrangement uses TRBV4-1 and TRBJ1-2; 7 bases agree with TRBD1. Losses at the gene ends were 0 bases for V and 5 bases for J; bases not matched to a gene: 3. CDR1 and CDR2 from the germline V gene are MGHRA and YSYEKL. The CDR3 consists of 14 residues. The DNA for the CDR3 is TGCGCCAGCAGCCAAGATTGGGACAGTTATGGCTACACCTTC. Amino acid sequence: CASSQDWDSYGYTF.

This clonotype showed up many times. J is TRBJ1-2 and V is TRBV6-1; D remains unclear. Per germline, CDR1 MNHNS and CDR2 SASEGT. V was trimmed by 2 bases and J by 8 bases, leaving 18 bases between them. The CDR3 runs to 15 residues. The CDR3 nucleotides are TGTGCCAGCAGTGAATTCCAGGACCGAGCCAGAGGCTACACCTTC. Translated, it gives CASSEFQDRARGYTF.

This clonotype has only a few counts. The J gene is TRBJ2-2, the V gene TRBV5-6; D perhaps matches TRBD1 (5 bases). Trimming removed 4 bases at V and 4 bases at J, with 14 bases between. Germline lookup yields CDR1 SGHDT and CDR2 YYEEEE. This CDR3 has 15 residues. The CDR3, as DNA: TGTGCCAGCAGCCCAATGGGCAGGGTCACCGGGGAGCTGTTTTTT. Amino acids: CASSPMGRVTGELFF.

This clonotype has just one count. The chain is built from TRBV10-3 and TRBJ2-7; 7 nucleotides match TRBD2. CDR3 length equals 15 residues. Trimming took 4 bases from V and 3 from J; bases not matched to a gene: 9. Germline V gives CDR1 ENHRY, CDR2 SYGVKD. CDR3 DNA: TGTGCCATCAGTGGGCGGGGGTCTCGAGACTACGAGCAGTACTTC. As protein: CAISGRGSRDYEQYF.